This is a list of T cell receptor beta chains from one sample in a study of cytomegalovirus exposure and HLA in healthy donors. Data came from immunoSEQ multiplex PCR; TCRdb stores just in-frame clones and leaves some out. The table includes some 110,000 clones, 82% detected once. The sequencing input was PBMCs. The receptors were sampled from a man aged 30-40 years in good health and CMV-seropositive. The CDR3 runs from the conserved cysteine through the conserved F or W. D genes are given only for firm matches. For some rows the clone size is stated as once, few or many, or as a class when expanded; others skip it.

TRBV29-1	-	TRBJ2-3	-	TGCAGCGTTTGGCAGACTATGACAGATACGCAGTATTTT	CSVWQTMTDTQYF
TRBV5-1	-	TRBJ1-2	-	TGCGCCAGCAGCTTGGCCACAGCTAACTATGGCTACACCTTC	CASSLATANYGYTF
TRBV6-5	-	TRBJ2-7	TRBD1	TGTGCCAGCAGTTACTCGACGGGACAGGGACCCTACGAGCAGTACTTC	CASSYSTGQGPYEQYF
TRBV27	-	TRBJ2-1	TRBD2	TGTGCCAGCAGGCGGACTAGCTACGATGAGCAGTTCTTC	CASRRTSYDEQFF
TRBV7-9	-	TRBJ2-1	TRBD2	TGTGCCAGCAGTTGGTTGAGTAGCGGGGGGTACAATGAGCAGTTCTTC	CASSWLSSGGYNEQFF
TRBV11-2	few	TRBJ2-5	-	TGTGCCAGCAGCGGAGACGGAATCGGGACCCAGTACTTC	CASSGDGIGTQYF
TRBV7-2	-	TRBJ2-3	-	TGTGCCAGCAGCGTGTGGGGGGGGGCCACAGATACGCAGTATTTT	CASSVWGGATDTQYF
TRBV5-8	-	TRBJ2-1	TRBD2	TGTGCCAGCAGCTTGGGACTAGCGGGATCCTACAATGAGCAGTTCTTC	CASSLGLAGSYNEQFF
TRBV7-2	-	TRBJ2-3	TRBD2	TGTGCCAGCAGCTTAGCGTATACTAGCGGGAGACGATGGGATACGCAGTATTTT	CASSLAYTSGRRWDTQYF
TRBV18	-	TRBJ2-5	-	TGTGCCAGCAGCCGGGAGCTTGGGGAGACCCAGTACTTC	CASSRELGETQYF
TRBV11-3	-	TRBJ1-4	-	TGTGCCAGCAGCCCGGCCGCAGGGGCTAATGAAAAACTGTTTTTT	CASSPAAGANEKLFF
TRBV28	-	TRBJ2-3	TRBD2	TGTGCCAGCGGAAGCGGGGGGGCGACAGATACGCAGTATTTT	CASGSGGATDTQYF
TRBV5-6	-	TRBJ2-7	TRBD1	TGTGCCAGCAGCACCGGACAGGGTGACGAGCAGTACTTC	CASSTGQGDEQYF
TRBV11-2	-	TRBJ2-3	-	TGTGCCAGCAGCGCGGGACTTAAGATAGTCACAGATACGCAGTATTTT	CASSAGLKIVTDTQYF
TRBV13	-	TRBJ2-2	-	TGTGCCAGCAGACTTATCGGCAATCGGGGTAGTCTAGCCGGGGAGCTGTTTTTT	CASRLIGNRGSLAGELFF
TRBV5-1	-	TRBJ1-2	TRBD1	TGCGCCAGCAGCTTTACAGGGGGTGATGGCTACACCTTC	CASSFTGGDGYTF
TRBV5-6	-	TRBJ1-5	-	TGTGCCAGCAGCGCAAGCGCGGGACTCAATCAGCCCCAGCATTTT	CASSASAGLNQPQHF
TRBV19	-	TRBJ1-1	-	TGTGCCAGTAGTATAGGACAGGAGAGCACTGAAGCTTTCTTT	CASSIGQESTEAFF
TRBV13	-	TRBJ1-2	TRBD1	TGTGCCAGCAGCCTCAGGGGGATCTATGGCTACACCTTC	CASSLRGIYGYTF
TRBV7-2	-	TRBJ2-1	-	TGTGCCAGCAGCTTTTCGACTGGAACCAATGAGCAGTTCTTC	CASSFSTGTNEQFF
TRBV5-6	-	TRBJ2-7	-	TGTGCCAGCAGCTTAGAGTACGGGACAAACCCCTACGAGCAGTACTTC	CASSLEYGTNPYEQYF
TRBV9	-	TRBJ1-2	-	TGTGCCAGCAGCGTATCCTTTGGTCCCAGGGACTATGGCTACACCTTC	CASSVSFGPRDYGYTF